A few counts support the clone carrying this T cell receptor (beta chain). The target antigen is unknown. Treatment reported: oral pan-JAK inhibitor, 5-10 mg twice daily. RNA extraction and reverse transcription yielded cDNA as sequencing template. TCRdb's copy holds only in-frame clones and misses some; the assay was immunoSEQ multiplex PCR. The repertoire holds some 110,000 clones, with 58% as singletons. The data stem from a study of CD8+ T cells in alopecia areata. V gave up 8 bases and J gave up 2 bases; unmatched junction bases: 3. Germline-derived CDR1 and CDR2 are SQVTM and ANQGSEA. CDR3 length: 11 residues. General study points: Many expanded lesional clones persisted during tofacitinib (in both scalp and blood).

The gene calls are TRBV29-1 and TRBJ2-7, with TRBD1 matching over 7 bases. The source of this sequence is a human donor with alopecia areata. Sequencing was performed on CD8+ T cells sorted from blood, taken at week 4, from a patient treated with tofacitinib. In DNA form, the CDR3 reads TGCAGCTGGGGACAGCCCTACGAGCAGTACTTC. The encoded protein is CSWGQPYEQYF.